The following is a T cell receptor beta chain sequence with its context. Its target is not known. The data are from a study of blood T cells in healthy people across ages. Study-wide points: The study could not conclusively compare naive and antigen-experienced cells, given its unsorted PBMCs. Investigators treated diversity estimates from one million T cells as underestimates.

The donors, all healthy, were Caucasians living in Russia, aged roughly 6 to 100. Together with a sample-barcoded 5' primer, a J-beta primer mix was included in a second PCR lasting about 6 to 11 cycles. Each cDNA molecule, via a template-switch adaptor with 12 random nucleotides, was tagged. TCRdb re-called the 5' RACE reads through MiXCR, storing one row per CDR3 protein. Of 1.5 million to 1.8 million distinct CDR3 sequences detected, approximately 43% appear once; the ten largest clones hold over 3.5%. The sample was blood. This TCR came from a woman younger than 35 in good health.

The CDR3 spells CASGETSGNTIYF. The DNA for the CDR3 is TGTGCCAGCGGAGAGACCTCTGGAAACACCATATATTTT. V usage is TRBV6-5 and J usage is TRBJ1-3; no clear D. V was cut by 8 bases and J by 0 bases, with 8 bases left in between. Germline loops: CDR1 MNHEY, CDR2 SVGAGI. This CDR3 spans 13 amino acids.